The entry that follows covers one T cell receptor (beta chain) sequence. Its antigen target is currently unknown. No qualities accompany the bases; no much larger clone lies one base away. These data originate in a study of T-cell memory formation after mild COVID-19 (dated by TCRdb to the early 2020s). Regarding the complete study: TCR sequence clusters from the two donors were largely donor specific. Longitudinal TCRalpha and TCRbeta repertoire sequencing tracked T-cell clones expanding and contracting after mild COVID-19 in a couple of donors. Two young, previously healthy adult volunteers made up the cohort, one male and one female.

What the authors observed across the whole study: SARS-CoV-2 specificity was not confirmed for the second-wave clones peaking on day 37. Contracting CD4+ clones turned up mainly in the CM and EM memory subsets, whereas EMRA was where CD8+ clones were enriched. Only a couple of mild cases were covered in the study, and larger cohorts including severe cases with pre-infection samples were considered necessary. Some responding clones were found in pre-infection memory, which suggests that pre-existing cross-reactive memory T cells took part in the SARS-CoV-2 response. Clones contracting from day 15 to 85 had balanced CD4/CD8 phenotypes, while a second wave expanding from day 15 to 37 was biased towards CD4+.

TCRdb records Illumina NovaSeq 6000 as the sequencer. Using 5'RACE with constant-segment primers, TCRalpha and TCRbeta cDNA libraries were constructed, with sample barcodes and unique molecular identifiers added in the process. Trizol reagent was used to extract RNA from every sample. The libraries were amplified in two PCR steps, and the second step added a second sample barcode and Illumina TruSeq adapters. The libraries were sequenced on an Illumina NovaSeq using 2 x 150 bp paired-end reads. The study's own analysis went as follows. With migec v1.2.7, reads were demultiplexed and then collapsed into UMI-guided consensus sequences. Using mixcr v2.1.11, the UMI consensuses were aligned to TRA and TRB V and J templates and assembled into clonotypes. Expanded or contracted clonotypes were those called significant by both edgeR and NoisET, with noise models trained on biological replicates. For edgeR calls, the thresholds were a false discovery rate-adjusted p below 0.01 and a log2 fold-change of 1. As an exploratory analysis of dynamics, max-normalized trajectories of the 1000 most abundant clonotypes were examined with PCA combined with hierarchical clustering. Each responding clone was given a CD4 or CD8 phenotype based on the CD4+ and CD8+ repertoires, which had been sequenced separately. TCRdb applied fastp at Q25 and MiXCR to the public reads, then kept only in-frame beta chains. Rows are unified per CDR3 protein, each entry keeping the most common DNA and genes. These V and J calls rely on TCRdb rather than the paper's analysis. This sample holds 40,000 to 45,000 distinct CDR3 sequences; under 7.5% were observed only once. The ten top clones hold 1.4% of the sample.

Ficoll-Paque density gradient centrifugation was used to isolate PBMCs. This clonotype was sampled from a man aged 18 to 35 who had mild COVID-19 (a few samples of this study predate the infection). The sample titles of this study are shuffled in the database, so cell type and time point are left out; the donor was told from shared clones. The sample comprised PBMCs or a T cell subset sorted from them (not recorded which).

The CDR3 sequence is CASSLLAGGSYNEQFF. The sequenced DNA is TGTGCCAGCAGCTTACTAGCGGGGGGCTCCTACAATGAGCAGTTCTTC. The chain employs TRBV7-9 and TRBJ2-1, with 11 junctional bases fitting TRBD2. The germline V gene (reference sequence) yields SEHNR for CDR1 and FQNEAQ for CDR2. The germline V and J ends show losses of 2 bases and 0 bases respectively, and no gene match explains 0 bases of the junction. Its CDR3 holds 16 amino acids, cysteine through phenylalanine. The CDR3 DNA has 48 bases and is translated from base 1.